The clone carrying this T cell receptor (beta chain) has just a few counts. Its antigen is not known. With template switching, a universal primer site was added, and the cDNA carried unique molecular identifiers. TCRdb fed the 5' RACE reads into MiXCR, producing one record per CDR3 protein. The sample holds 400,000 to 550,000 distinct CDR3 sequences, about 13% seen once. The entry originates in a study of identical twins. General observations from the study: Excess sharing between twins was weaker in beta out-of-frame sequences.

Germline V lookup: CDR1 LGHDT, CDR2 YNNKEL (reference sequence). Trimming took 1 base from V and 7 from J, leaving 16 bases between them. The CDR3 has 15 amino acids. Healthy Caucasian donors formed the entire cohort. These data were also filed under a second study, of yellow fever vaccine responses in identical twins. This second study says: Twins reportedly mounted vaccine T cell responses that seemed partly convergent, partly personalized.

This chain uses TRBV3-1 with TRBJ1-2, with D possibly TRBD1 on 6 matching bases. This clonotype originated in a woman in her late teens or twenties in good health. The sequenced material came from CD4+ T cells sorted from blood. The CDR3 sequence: CASSQVDRPAGGYTF. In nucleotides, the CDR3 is TGTGCCAGCAGCCAAGTCGACAGGCCAGCTGGTGGCTACACCTTC.